Listed below are T cell receptor beta chains from one sample, sequenced in a study of breast tumors, draining lymph nodes, adjacent tissues. One entry per CDR3 protein, called by TCRdb with MiXCR from the multiplex PCR reads. The sample lists about 14,000 distinct CDR3 sequences; more than 50% were seen once. What was sequenced was tumor-adjacent breast tissue. Source of these receptors: a female donor with breast cancer. Some clones in this sample may be carry-over from other donors' samples. Both conserved end residues are part of each CDR3. A D gene is named only where the DNA matches it firmly. The size entry is marked missing in some rows and otherwise reads once, few, many or a size class.

TRBJ2-2,TRBV10-2,-,medium-sized,CASSHTGELFF,TGCGCCAGCAGCCATACCGGGGAGCTGTTTTTT
TRBJ2-7,TRBV6-5,-,-,CASSPSGVFSYEQYF,TGTGCCAGCAGCCCCTCGGGGGTTTTCTCCTACGAGCAGTACTTC
TRBJ1-2,TRBV10-2,-,few,CASSAGTALNYGYTF,TGCGCCAGCAGTGCCGGGACCGCACTTAATTATGGCTACACCTTC
TRBJ1-4,TRBV20-1,-,-,CSARVGGAGEKLFF,TGCAGTGCTAGAGTAGGGGGAGCCGGTGAAAAACTGTTTTTT
TRBJ2-2,TRBV11-2,TRBD2,-,CASSLEPTSGTGELFF,TGTGCCAGCAGCTTAGAGCCGACTAGCGGTACCGGGGAGCTGTTTTTT
TRBJ1-5,TRBV5-5,-,medium-sized,CASSLEGAGQPQHF,TGTGCCAGCAGCTTGGAGGGTGCGGGTCAGCCCCAGCATTTT
TRBJ1-1,TRBV14,-,many,CASSPVQGMNTEAFF,TGTGCCAGCAGCCCGGTACAGGGAATGAACACTGAAGCTTTCTTT
TRBJ2-1,TRBV27,TRBD2,-,CASRTSGINEQFF,TGTGCCAGCAGAACTAGCGGGATCAATGAGCAGTTCTTC
TRBJ1-2,TRBV19,TRBD1,-,CAIRKGAESAYTF,TGTGCCATTCGAAAGGGGGCAGAATCCGCCTACACCTTC
TRBJ1-2,TRBV30,-,-,CAWSVPLDSQDYTF,TGTGCCTGGAGTGTCCCCTTAGACAGCCAGGATTACACCTTC
TRBJ1-5,TRBV20-1,-,few,CSAKTGNQPQHF,TGCAGTGCTAAGACTGGAAATCAGCCCCAGCATTTT
TRBJ1-2,TRBV4-2,-,-,CASSQDFKAGHGYTF,TGTGCCAGCAGCCAAGATTTTAAGGCAGGCCATGGCTACACCTTC
TRBJ2-7,TRBV9,-,medium-sized,CASSAQGTSNEQYF,TGTGCCAGCAGCGCCCAGGGGACCTCAAACGAGCAGTACTTC
TRBJ1-4,TRBV5-1,-,many,CASNSGTEEKLFF,TGCGCCAGCAATTCGGGGACGGAAGAAAAACTGTTTTTT
TRBJ2-1,TRBV12-5,TRBD1,many,CASGFQIKGQGADEQFF,TGTGCTAGTGGTTTCCAAATCAAGGGACAGGGGGCCGATGAGCAGTTCTTC
TRBJ1-2,TRBV5-1,-,-,CASSPDTYGYTF,TGCGCCAGCAGCCCAGACACATATGGCTACACCTTC
TRBJ2-7,TRBV5-1,-,few,CASSLLASSRYEQYF,TGCGCCAGCAGCTTGCTAGCTAGCAGTCGGTACGAGCAGTACTTC
TRBJ1-2,TRBV20-1,-,many,CSASQGQLTNYGYTF,TGCAGTGCTAGTCAAGGACAGCTAACCAACTATGGCTACACCTTC
TRBJ1-1,TRBV19,TRBD1,few,CASSIGTGKAMNTEAFF,TGTGCCAGTAGTATCGGGACAGGCAAGGCGATGAACACTGAAGCTTTCTTT
TRBJ1-1,TRBV7-9,-,-,CASSANEAFF,TGTGCCAGCAGTGCAAACGAAGCTTTCTTT
TRBJ1-5,TRBV6-2/TRBV6-3,-,-,CASSTYRVDQPQHF,TGTGCCAGCAGCACTTACAGGGTTGATCAGCCCCAGCATTTT
TRBJ2-4,TRBV10-3,-,few,CAISESTGLAKNIQYF,TGTGCCATCAGTGAGTCTACAGGATTAGCCAAAAACATTCAGTACTTC
TRBJ2-5,TRBV10-2,-,few,CASLGGETQYF,TGCGCCAGCCTTGGGGGGGAGACCCAGTACTTC
TRBJ2-7,TRBV5-1,TRBD1,-,CASSLVPGQIYEQYF,TGCGCCAGCAGCTTGGTGCCGGGACAGATTTACGAGCAGTACTTC
TRBJ1-4,TRBV25-1,-,few,CASSGLEKMDEKLFF,TGTGCCAGCAGTGGATTGGAAAAGATGGATGAAAAACTGTTTTTT
TRBJ2-7,TRBV7-2,-,-,CASSLTATSSSYEQYF,TGTGCCAGCAGCTTGACCGCGACCTCGAGCTCCTACGAGCAGTACTTC
TRBJ2-2,TRBV4-3,-,-,CASSQELLGGELFF,TGCGCCAGCAGCCAAGAACTCCTAGGCGGGGAGCTGTTTTTT
TRBJ1-6,TRBV25-1,-,-,CASSGFSESSYNSPLHF,TGTGCCAGCAGTGGGTTTTCGGAAAGCTCCTATAATTCACCCCTCCACTTT
TRBJ1-2,TRBV29-1,TRBD1,medium-sized,CSAGTGVYGYTF,TGCAGCGCCGGGACAGGGGTATATGGCTACACCTTC
TRBJ1-5,TRBV16,TRBD1,-,CASSTGGGPQHF,TGTGCCAGCAGTACAGGGGGTGGGCCCCAGCATTTT
TRBJ2-6,TRBV20-1,-,few,CSARDSLRSGANVLTF,TGCAGTGCTAGGGACAGCCTAAGGTCTGGGGCCAACGTCCTGACTTTC
TRBJ2-2,TRBV7-6,-,-,CASSLEDPNTGELFF,TGTGCCAGCAGCTTAGAGGACCCCAACACCGGGGAGCTGTTTTTT
TRBJ2-5,TRBV30,TRBD1,many,CAWETGGLETQYF,TGTGCCTGGGAAACAGGGGGCCTGGAGACCCAGTACTTC
TRBJ2-2,TRBV27,TRBD1,many,CASTFQPGQGRTGELFF,TGTGCCAGCACTTTTCAACCGGGACAGGGGCGAACCGGGGAGCTGTTTTTT
TRBJ2-7,TRBV4-1,TRBD2,-,CASSLEPTSGNEQYF,TGTGCCAGCAGCTTAGAGCCGACTAGCGGGAACGAGCAGTACTTC
TRBJ1-3,TRBV29-1,-,few,CSAPDPQNTIYF,TGCAGCGCCCCGGACCCCCAAAACACCATATATTTT
TRBJ2-3,TRBV5-1,-,once,CASSLRGASADTQYF,TGCGCCAGCAGCTTGCGGGGGGCCAGTGCAGATACGCAGTATTTT
TRBJ2-7,TRBV20-1,TRBD2,-,CSAREGGRGFGEQYF,TGCAGTGCTAGAGAGGGCGGGAGAGGATTTGGTGAGCAGTACTTC
TRBJ1-2,TRBV3-1,TRBD1,-,CASSPMGQIAGYAF,TGCGCCAGCAGCCCTATGGGACAGATTGCTGGCTACGCCTTC
TRBJ1-2,TRBV10-3,-,-,CAIRARVDGYTF,TGTGCCATCAGGGCTCGGGTGGATGGCTACACCTTC
TRBJ1-5,TRBV27,TRBD1,-,CASSRWDRNQPQHF,TGTGCCAGCAGCCGATGGGACAGGAATCAGCCCCAGCATTTT
TRBJ2-1,TRBV20-1,-,-,CSARGFGSSYNEQFF,TGTAGTGCTAGAGGCTTCGGGAGTTCCTACAATGAGCAGTTCTTC
TRBJ1-3,TRBV12-3/TRBV12-4,-,-,CASSFPGDTIYF,TGTGCCAGCAGTTTCCCCGGGGACACCATATATTTT
TRBJ1-2,TRBV20-1,-,medium-sized,CSARDQARGYGYTF,TGCAGTGCTAGAGACCAGGCGAGAGGCTATGGCTACACCTTC
TRBJ2-6,TRBV2,-,-,CASSARSGANVLTF,TGTGCCAGCAGTGCAAGGTCCGGGGCCAACGTCCTGACTTTC
TRBJ1-2,TRBV29-1,-,-,CSTLDAPAPVSYGYTF,TGCAGCACCCTTGACGCCCCAGCGCCCGTAAGCTATGGCTACACCTTC
TRBJ1-6,TRBV3-1,-,-,CASSQTGQLNSPLHF,TGTGCCAGCAGCCAAACGGGACAACTAAATTCACCCCTCCACTTT
TRBJ1-2,TRBV2,-,-,CASSWTPNYGYTF,TGTGCCAGCAGCTGGACACCGAACTATGGCTACACCTTC
TRBJ2-3,TRBV29-1,-,-,CSVERGTDTQYF,TGCAGCGTTGAGCGGGGCACAGATACGCAGTATTTT
TRBJ2-1,TRBV7-2,-,-,CASSTMYGEQFF,TGTGCCAGCAGCACCATGTACGGTGAGCAGTTCTTC
TRBJ2-7,TRBV20-1,-,large,CSARSESSYEQYF,TGCAGTGCTAGGTCCGAAAGCTCCTACGAGCAGTACTTC
TRBJ2-1,TRBV29-1,TRBD2,-,CSVDDGTRRSQKEFF,TGCAGCGTTGATGACGGGACTAGGCGATCTCAAAAGGAGTTCTTC
TRBJ2-1,TRBV19,TRBD2,-,CASASGSPNEQFF,TGTGCCAGTGCTAGCGGGAGCCCTAATGAGCAGTTCTTC
TRBJ1-2,TRBV20-1,-,-,CSARDWGTDYGYTF,TGCAGTGCTAGAGATTGGGGAACAGACTATGGCTACACCTTC